The 3 T cell receptor beta chains presented below share a single source sample, sequenced in a study of T cells in localized non-small cell lung cancer. The protocol was immunoSEQ multiplex PCR, while the TCRdb copy is restricted to in-frame clones and leaves out a portion. The sample records tens of thousands of clones, almost 85% being singletons. The source material was peripheral blood, sampled before any cancer treatment. The receptor set was obtained from a female donor at least 60 years old with stage I lung adenocarcinoma.

The chain couples TRBV7-8 to TRBJ2-3; D is unresolved. CDR3 length: 14 amino acids. Trimming removed 4 bases at V and 1 base at J, with 9 bases between. The germline V gene encodes CDR1 SGHVS and CDR2 FQNEAQ. The chain's CDR3 is CASSYIPGTDTQYF. The CDR3 coding sequence is TGTGCCAGCAGCTATATCCCCGGCACAGATACGCAGTATTTT.

This clone appeared a few times. An end of the junction does not agree with germline; a read error may underlie this. The chain carries TRBV6-1 and TRBJ1-2, with 9 bases that match TRBD1. This CDR3 is built from 12 residues. Germline V gene lookup returns CDR1 MNHNS and CDR2 SASEGT. This CDR3 reads CASREGQGRMDF. CDR3 nucleotides: TGTGCCAGCAGGGAGGGACAGGGTCGCATGGACTTC.

This clone was picked up one time. The gene calls are TRBV6-1 and TRBJ1-1; D uncertain. The CDR3 is made up of 14 amino acids. Looked up from germline, CDR1 is MNHNS and CDR2 is SASEGT. V was shortened by 4 bases and J by 0 bases, with 9 bases between the two germline ends. This CDR3 is CASSAPFMNTEAFF. In DNA, the CDR3 is TGTGCCAGCAGTGCACCCTTCATGAACACTGAAGCTTTCTTT.